The sequence of this T cell receptor beta chain was determined in a study of T cell changes during pregnancy in multiple sclerosis. The data were produced by immunoSEQ multiplex PCR, yet TCRdb's version contains in-frame clones alone and is incomplete. The sample shows some 60,000 clones, 90% of them seen only once. V was cut by 5 bases and J by 6 bases, with 11 bases left in between. The CDR3 length is 12 residues. CDR1 and CDR2 (germline): MDHEN, SYDVKM. This TCR was sampled from a female donor in good health, enrolled as a control in a pregnancy study. This chain links TRBV28 with TRBJ2-7, with no clear D. The starting material was peripheral blood, obtained in the first trimester of pregnancy. The CDR3 here is CASSLAEAEQYF. As DNA, the CDR3 is TGTGCCAGCAGTCTCGCCGAAGCCGAGCAGTACTTC.